This T cell receptor (beta chain) came from a study of sequential checkpoint blockade in melanoma. Background on the study: First-line arms were nivolumab then ipilimumab, or the reverse, randomized 1:1. Each arm's sequence ended with maintenance nivolumab. Around 21 patients had tumor biopsies before treatment and at week 13.

Treatment in this sample: randomized to nivolumab then ipilimumab (arm A) or the reverse (arm B). Using immunoSEQ multiplex PCR, the repertoire was profiled, and TCRdb retains in-frame clones only, with some absent. The data contain roughly 1,800 clones, under 20% of them singletons. This clone has a handful of counts. The junction had 5 bases not matched to a gene; V was cut back by 4 bases and J by 3 bases. The germline gives CDR1 SGHNT, CDR2 YENEEA. The length of the CDR3 is 16 residues. Sequenced material: tumor tissue (inferred from file names), taken from a patient given nivolumab and ipilimumab in sequence. This rearrangement joins TRBV11-3 to TRBJ2-1; 11 positions agree with TRBD2. This clonotype was sampled from a human donor with melanoma. The CDR3 nucleotides read TGTGCCAGCAGCTCCTTCGGGACTAGCGGCTACAATGAGCAGTTCTTC. Translating gives CASSSFGTSGYNEQFF.